This TCR beta chain comes out of a study of blood T cell repertoires in COVID-19. Study-wide context: T cells, B-cell-depleted T cells, or PBMCs supplied cDNA or gDNA.

Libraries were prepared by immunoSEQ multiplex PCR; TCRdb keeps only in-frame clonotypes and omits some of them. The sample has 60,000 to 75,000 clones, 88% seen once. The specimen sequenced was peripheral blood. This sequence was found in a human donor in a cohort sampled during active COVID-19.

The CDR3 loop is CSVGGLSSLDTQYF. The CDR3 DNA sequence: TGCAGCGTTGGGGGTCTGTCTAGCTTGGATACGCAGTATTTT. The genes are TRBV29-1 and TRBJ2-3; perhaps TRBD2 as D (5 bases). Trimming pared 4 bases from V and 6 bases from J, leaving 17 bases between. The CDR3 length is 14 residues. Germline V gene data show CDR1 as SQVTM and CDR2 as ANQGSEA.